Following are 6 T cell receptor beta chains from one sample sequenced in a study of cytomegalovirus exposure and HLA in healthy donors. Primers for the PCR totalled 60 Vbeta and 13 Jbeta. Method: immunoSEQ multiplex PCR; TCRdb's copy keeps in-frame clones and lacks some. Of 130,000 to 150,000 clones listed, around 81% are singletons. The specimen sequenced was PBMCs. Receptor source: a male donor in good health and CMV-seronegative.

This sequence joins TRBV4-1 and TRBJ1-3, with a possible D match to TRBD1 (5 bases). The CDR3 runs to 15 residues. Trimming pared 1 base from V and 2 bases from J, leaving 9 bases between. Germline V gene data show CDR1 as MGHRA and CDR2 as YSYEKL. CDR3 sequence reads: CASSQVAGAGNTIYF. The CDR3 DNA reads TGCGCCAGCAGCCAAGTTGCGGGGGCTGGAAACACCATATATTTT.

V usage is TRBV19 and J usage is TRBJ1-1; weak D call: TRBD1 (5 bases). The V gene's germline CDR1 is LNHDA and CDR2 SQIVND (reference sequence). The CDR3 spans 13 residues. With 7 bases removed from V and 7 bases from J, the gap between germline ends came to 16 bases. The CDR3 sequence: CASTTGPMLEAFF. The CDR3 DNA reads TGTGCCAGTACTACAGGACCGATGCTTGAAGCTTTCTTT.

This chain uses TRBV7-6 with TRBJ2-7; a possible D gene is TRBD2 (5 bases). Trimming removed 1 base at V and 3 bases at J, with 22 bases between. Germline CDR1 SGHVS, CDR2 FNYEAQ. The CDR3 contains 18 residues. The CDR3 DNA reads TGTGCCAGCAGCTTAGTTGCTGAGGAGGATGGTGGCAACTACGAGCAGTACTTC. Translation gives CASSLVAEEDGGNYEQYF.

The chain links TRBV7-9 to TRBJ1-1; 10 nucleotides agree with TRBD1. Germline-derived CDR1 and CDR2 are SEHNR and FQNEAQ (reference sequence). Trimming removed 5 bases from V and 5 bases from J; junction bases left unmatched: 11. The CDR3 spans 16 residues. The CDR3 spells CASSQMTGGARTEAFF. The DNA of the CDR3 is TGTGCCAGCAGCCAAATGACAGGGGGCGCGAGGACTGAAGCTTTCTTT.

The rearrangement uses TRBV28 and TRBJ2-3; 7 bases line up with TRBD2. The germline V gene encodes CDR1 MDHEN and CDR2 SYDVKM. The junction had 9 bases not matched to a gene; V was cut back by 10 bases and J by 2 bases. The CDR3 has 14 residues. In DNA, the CDR3 is TGTGCCACAAACAAAGCGGGGCCCACAGATACGCAGTATTTT. This translates into CATNKAGPTDTQYF.

This clone was seen only a few times. This chain links TRBV9 with TRBJ2-5, with 9 bases that match TRBD1. The CDR3 extends over 15 amino acids. Looked up from germline, CDR1 is SGDLS and CDR2 is YYNGEE. Trimming removed 0 bases from V and 8 bases from J; junction bases left unmatched: 8. This chain's CDR3 is CASSVGPGQGLTQYF. The CDR3 coding sequence is TGTGCCAGCAGCGTAGGGCCGGGACAGGGCCTCACCCAGTACTTC.